Listed here are 30 T cell receptor beta chains from one sample, sequenced in a study of CD8+ T cells in alopecia areata. Treatment given: oral pan-JAK inhibitor, 5-10 mg twice daily. RNA was isolated and reverse transcribed to cDNA, the sequencing template. TCRdb's table, derived via immunoSEQ multiplex PCR, lists solely in-frame clones and lacks some. The data hold about 200,000 clones, with 55% to 70% observed a single time. This sample comprised CD4+ T cells sorted from blood, obtained at week 4, from a patient treated with tofacitinib. The source is a human donor with alopecia areata.

CDR3 DNA: TGTGCCAGCAGCCGAGTTGCGGGCACTGAAGCTTTCTTT. This encodes CASSRVAGTEAFF. This sequence joins TRBV7-3 and TRBJ1-1; no definite D call. Germline V lookup: CDR1 SGHTA, CDR2 FQGTGA. The V and J ends lost 5 bases and 4 bases respectively, with 11 bases between them. The CDR3 sequence is 13 residues long.

In its sample, this clone was seen once. The chain joins TRBV30 to TRBJ2-5; weak D call: TRBD1 (6 bases). The CDR3 sequence is 14 residues long. Germline loops: CDR1 GTSNPN, CDR2 SVGIG (reference sequence). Trimming stripped 5 bases from V and 8 bases from J, with 21 bases between. Here the CDR3 reads CAWGPRVRGRTQYF. CDR3 DNA: TGTGCCTGGGGCCCTCGGGTCAGGGGAAGAACCCAGTACTTC. Full variable domain (rest looked up from reference TRBV30 and TRBJ2-5): SQTIHQWPATLVQPVGSPLSLECTVEGTSNPNLYWYRQAAGRGLQLLFYSVGIGQISSEVPQNLSASRPQDRQFILSSKKLLLSDSGFYLCAWGPRVRGRTQYFGPGTRLLVL.

The chain links TRBV5-1 to TRBJ1-2; TRBD1 is a possible D gene (5 bases). This CDR3 spans 14 amino acids. Trimming shortened V by 0 bases and J by 2 bases, and 8 bases separated the two germline ends. CDR1 SGHRS and CDR2 YFSETQ come from the germline V gene. The CDR3 DNA is TGCGCCAGCAGCTTGGACTCAGGGAACTATGGCTACACCTTC. Protein product: CASSLDSGNYGYTF.

V usage is TRBV30 and J usage is TRBJ2-7, with D perhaps matching TRBD1 (6 bases). Germline assignment: CDR1 GTSNPN and CDR2 SVGIG (reference sequence). Trimming took 2 bases from V and 2 from J, leaving 10 bases between them. The CDR3 sequence is 13 residues long. The CDR3 bases are TGTGCCTGGAGTTTGGACAGTGCCTACGAGCAGTACTTC. It yields the protein CAWSLDSAYEQYF.

V gene TRBV7-2 combines with J gene TRBJ2-1; D is unclear. The V end was cut by 6 bases, the J end by 10 bases, with 10 bases between. The germline V gene encodes CDR1 SGHTA and CDR2 FQGNSA. The CDR3 spans 11 residues. CDR3 bases: TGTGCCAGCAGAGCTCTCGGGGAGCAGTTCTTC. This sequence encodes CASRALGEQFF.

The chain couples TRBV30 to TRBJ2-7, with a possible D match to TRBD2 (6 bases). Trimming took 4 bases from V and 6 from J, leaving 16 bases between them. This CDR3 contains 13 residues. The germline gives CDR1 GTSNPN, CDR2 SVGIG (reference sequence). CDR3 loop: CAWNGGATSEQYF. The CDR3 DNA reads TGTGCCTGGAACGGGGGAGCGACGAGCGAGCAGTACTTC. The variable domain in full, completed from reference TRBV30 and TRBJ2-7, reads SQTIHQWPATLVQPVGSPLSLECTVEGTSNPNLYWYRQAAGRGLQLLFYSVGIGQISSEVPQNLSASRPQDRQFILSSKKLLLSDSGFYLCAWNGGATSEQYFGPGTRLTVT.

The gene calls are TRBV6-5 and TRBJ2-7, with TRBD1 as a possible D gene (5 bases). The germline V gene has CDR1 MNHEY and CDR2 SVGAGI. Trimming took 7 bases from V and 0 from J, leaving 13 bases between them. This CDR3 comprises 14 residues. CDR3 DNA: TGTGCCAGCAAAAGGCAGGGATACTCCTACGAGCAGTACTTC. Its protein is CASKRQGYSYEQYF.

The chain combines TRBV9 with TRBJ2-5; D gene unclear. Trimming took 0 bases from V and 8 from J, leaving 11 bases between them. The length of the CDR3 is 13 residues. The germline gives CDR1 SGDLS, CDR2 YYNGEE. CDR3 nucleotides: TGTGCCAGCAGCGTAGATGAGTGGGGAACCCAGTACTTC. Encoded protein: CASSVDEWGTQYF.

There are many counts of this clone. DNA for the CDR3: TGTGCCAGCAGTATGGGGACAGGGAGAACTGAAGCTTTCTTT. Translated: CASSMGTGRTEAFF. The chain has TRBV2 and TRBJ1-1; 9 bases match TRBD1. Germline CDR1 is SNHLY and CDR2 is FYNNEI. V lost 5 bases, J lost 5 bases, and 6 bases stayed unmatched. The CDR3 spans 14 residues.

The gene calls are TRBV30 and TRBJ1-2; D is possibly TRBD1 (6 bases). Germline-derived CDR1 and CDR2 are GTSNPN and SVGIG (reference sequence). The CDR3 length is 18 residues. Trimming pared 5 bases from V and 2 bases from J, leaving 27 bases between. The chain's CDR3 is CAWSQVGNVLGGNYGYTF. The CDR3 coding sequence is TGTGCCTGGTCCCAGGTGGGGAATGTACTAGGGGGGAACTATGGCTACACCTTC.

The chain links TRBV6-1 to TRBJ1-1; 8 bases are shared with TRBD1. The germline V gene has CDR1 MNHNS and CDR2 SASEGT. V trimming: 10 bases; J trimming: 8 bases; junction bases outside the gene matches: 9. This CDR3 spans 12 amino acids. CDR3 coding DNA: TGTGCCATCCTCCGGACAGGGATGGAAGCTTTCTTT. Translation: CAILRTGMEAFF.

Here the CDR3 DNA reads TGCGCCAGCTCCCGTTGGGGCCCCGGAGATACGCAGTATTTT. This translates into CASSRWGPGDTQYF. The chain recombines TRBV5-1 with TRBJ2-3; perhaps TRBD1 as D (5 bases). Germline V gene lookup returns CDR1 SGHRS and CDR2 YFSETQ. V lost 7 bases and J lost 5, with 17 bases in between. The CDR3 has 14 residues.

The table lists this clone with a few counts. This chain connects TRBV7-2 to TRBJ2-2, with 9 bases fitting TRBD2. V lost 5 bases to trimming and J lost 5 bases; unmatched junction nucleotides: 6. Per the germline V gene, CDR1 is SGHTA and CDR2 is FQGNSA. CDR3 size: 15 residues. CDR3 in amino acids: CASSRLAGRTGELFF. The CDR3 nucleotides are TGTGCCAGCAGCCGCCTAGCGGGACGGACCGGGGAGCTGTTTTTT. Full variable domain (missing parts from reference TRBV7-2 and TRBJ2-2): GAGVSQSPSNKVTEKGKDVELRCDPISGHTALYWYRQSLGQGLEFLIYFQGNSAPDKSGLPSDRFSAERTGGSVSTLTIQRTQQEDSAVYLCASSRLAGRTGELFFGEGSRLTVL.

This clone has a single count. The gene calls are TRBV30 and TRBJ1-1; a possible D gene is TRBD1 (5 bases). This CDR3 region has 12 residues. The germline gives CDR1 GTSNPN, CDR2 SVGIG (reference sequence). V lost 5 bases to trimming and J lost 5 bases, with 12 bases between them. CDR3 nucleotides: TGTGCCTGGTTGGGAAGGGGAACTGAAGCTTTCTTT. This sequence encodes CAWLGRGTEAFF.

This clone was seen at least ten times. The rearrangement uses TRBV19 and TRBJ2-1; D unresolved. Germline V CDR1 and CDR2: LNHDA, SQIVND (reference sequence). V dropped 10 bases and J dropped 8 bases, with 21 bases sitting between them. The CDR3 totals 14 residues. Here the CDR3 reads CATQNLAEWDEQFF. CDR3 coding DNA: TGTGCCACTCAGAATTTGGCTGAATGGGATGAGCAGTTCTTC. Combining the CDR3 with reference TRBV19 and TRBJ2-1 gives the whole variable domain DGGITQSPKYLFRKEGQNVTLSCEQNLNHDAMYWYRQDPGQGLRLIYYSQIVNDFQKGDIAEGYSVSREKKESFPLTVTSAQKNPTAFYLCATQNLAEWDEQFFGPGTRLTVL.

The chain has TRBV11-2 and TRBJ2-1, with 9 bases lining up with TRBD2. The CDR3 is made up of 17 amino acids. Germline lookup yields CDR1 SGHAT and CDR2 FQNNGV. J was trimmed by 7 bases and V by 3 bases; bases with no gene match: 13. CDR3: CASSLSIRRGGRNEQFF. In DNA, the CDR3 is TGTGCCAGCAGCTTGTCGATCAGGCGGGGGGGCCGGAATGAGCAGTTCTTC.

This chain joins TRBV7-9 and TRBJ1-1; TRBD1 is a possible D gene (6 bases). CDR1 is SEHNR and CDR2 is FQNEAQ in the germline V gene (reference sequence). The CDR3 is made up of 14 amino acids. Trimming cost V 2 bases and J 1 base, with 8 bases left between them. The CDR3 protein is CASSLQGRNTEAFF. The CDR3, as DNA: TGTGCCAGCAGCTTACAGGGGAGGAACACTGAAGCTTTCTTT.

This chain connects TRBV5-4 to TRBJ2-1; weak D call: TRBD2 (5 bases). This CDR3 contains 12 residues. The V and J ends lost 2 bases and 9 bases respectively, with 9 bases between them. Per the germline V gene, CDR1 is SGHNT and CDR2 is YYREEE (reference sequence). The CDR3 reads CASSFAGVEQFF. The CDR3 region has the DNA TGTGCCAGCAGCTTTGCCGGGGTTGAGCAGTTCTTC.

The chain couples TRBV5-1 to TRBJ2-1, with 9 bases aligning to TRBD1. Germline values: CDR1 SGHRS, CDR2 YFSETQ. V shed 2 bases, J shed 5 bases, and the junction held 5 bases outside the gene matches. This CDR3 has 15 residues. The CDR3 is CASSLGQGFHNEQFF. DNA for the CDR3: TGCGCCAGCAGCTTAGGACAGGGGTTCCACAATGAGCAGTTCTTC. Based on the CDR3 plus reference TRBV5-1 and TRBJ2-1, the full variable domain is KAGVTQTPRYLIKTRGQQVTLSCSPISGHRSVSWYQQTPGQGLQFLFEYFSETQRNKGNFPGRFSGRQFSNSRSEMNVSTLELGDSALYLCASSLGQGFHNEQFFGPGTRLTVL.

The chain links TRBV14 to TRBJ2-4, with D hard to call. The V and J ends lost 1 base and 0 bases respectively, with 4 bases between them. The CDR3 is 14 amino acids. Germline V gives CDR1 SGHDN, CDR2 FVKESK. This chain's CDR3 is CASSQGIAKNIQYF. In DNA, the CDR3 is TGTGCCAGCAGCCAAGGGATAGCCAAAAACATTCAGTACTTC.

This clone was counted once. The gene calls are TRBV6-5 and TRBJ2-3; perhaps TRBD1 as D (6 bases). Germline V gene data show CDR1 as MNHEY and CDR2 as SVGAGI. Trimming removed 5 bases from V and 4 bases from J, with 10 bases in between. There are 13 residues in the CDR3. The CDR3 reads CASSTTGPDTQYF. CDR3 coding DNA: TGTGCCAGCAGTACCACAGGGCCAGATACGCAGTATTTT.

This chain connects TRBV2 to TRBJ1-6; 8 bases match TRBD1. The germline V gene has CDR1 SNHLY and CDR2 FYNNEI. V dropped 6 bases and J dropped 6; count of bases not matched to a gene: 4. The CDR3 sequence is 14 residues long. The CDR3 DNA follows: TGTGCCAGCAGCCGGGACAGGCTTAATTCACCCCTCCACTTT. Translation gives CASSRDRLNSPLHF.

This chain connects TRBV28 to TRBJ2-7; D is perhaps TRBD1 or TRBD2 (6 bases each). Trimming cost V 4 bases and J 4 bases, with 17 bases left between them. The CDR3 is 15 residues long. Germline assignment: CDR1 MDHEN and CDR2 SYDVKM. The CDR3 coding sequence is TGTGCCAGCAGTTCCCCCCCGGGGGCGGAATACGAGCAGTACTTC. The encoded protein is CASSSPPGAEYEQYF.

V is TRBV4-1 and J is TRBJ2-1; maybe TRBD2 (7 bases). The V gene lost 3 bases and the J gene lost 7 bases, with 22 bases spanning the gap. CDR1 and CDR2 (germline): MGHRA, YSYEKL. The CDR3 length is 17 residues. CDR3 in DNA: TGCGCCAGCAGCCATCCTTCGGGGGGCTTGAGGTGGAATGAGCAGTTCTTC. Protein sequence: CASSHPSGGLRWNEQFF.

The chain combines TRBV5-5 with TRBJ1-6; D remains ambiguous. Per the germline V gene, CDR1 is SGHKS and CDR2 is YYEKEE (reference sequence). V was shortened by 0 bases and J by 8 bases, with 12 bases between the two germline ends. This CDR3 region has 15 residues. Here the CDR3 DNA reads TGTGCCAGCAGCTTGGAGGCAGCCCTGTATTCACCCCTCCACTTT. Translation: CASSLEAALYSPLHF.

The chain recombines TRBV4-1 with TRBJ2-5; either TRBD1 or TRBD2 may supply D (6 bases each). This CDR3 has 15 residues. Germline V gives CDR1 MGHRA, CDR2 YSYEKL. Trimming cost V 4 bases and J 1 base, with 13 bases left between them. CDR3 sequence (DNA): TGCGCCAGCAGCCCCCGGGGGCAGTTCCAAGAGACCCAGTACTTC. Its translation: CASSPRGQFQETQYF.

This clone was seen more than once but under ten times. The chain recombines TRBV28 with TRBJ2-3; 7 bases are shared with TRBD2. The CDR3 loop spans 16 amino acids. Germline V gene data show CDR1 as MDHEN and CDR2 as SYDVKM. With V trimmed by 4 bases and J by 4 bases, 11 bases remained unmatched. CDR3 sequence: CASSYSWGGGADTQYF. The CDR3 DNA is TGTGCCAGCAGTTACTCTTGGGGCGGGGGAGCAGATACGCAGTATTTT.

The chain has TRBV9 and TRBJ1-6, with 7 bases identical to TRBD1. J gave up 10 bases and V 7 bases, and 11 bases lay outside the gene matches. CDR3 length: 14 amino acids. Germline values: CDR1 SGDLS, CDR2 YYNGEE. CDR3 DNA sequence: TGTGCCAGCGGCCAGGGGGGGAGGCAATCACCCCTCCACTTT. Translation: CASGQGGRQSPLHF.

The J gene is TRBJ1-2, the V gene TRBV9; unclear D gene. Deletions cut 0 bases from V and 2 bases from J, with 8 bases between. CDR3 length equals 14 residues. Germline CDR1 reads SGDLS; CDR2 reads YYNGEE. CDR3 sequence: CASSVVSGNYGYTF. The CDR3 bases are TGTGCCAGCAGCGTAGTCTCGGGAAACTATGGCTACACCTTC.

The sample holds a few counts of this clone. The gene calls are TRBV7-2 and TRBJ2-7; tentatively, D is TRBD1 (6 bases). The CDR3 consists of 13 residues. Germline assignment: CDR1 SGHTA and CDR2 FQGNSA. The V and J ends lost 3 bases and 7 bases respectively, with 13 bases between them. For the CDR3, the DNA is TGTGCCAGCAGCTTGGGACAAGGGTTTGAGCAGTACTTC. It is translated as CASSLGQGFEQYF.